This record covers a single T cell receptor (beta chain). Its antigen is not known. The CDR3 loop spans 15 amino acids. Germline CDR1 and CDR2: MNHEY and SVGAGI. V lost 4 bases and J lost 6, with 13 bases in between. The data belong to a study of TIL therapy for anti-PD-1-resistant metastatic lung cancer. Study-level background: Tumor harvest preceded PD-1/PD-L1 blockade, followed by nivolumab treatment.

Time point noted: pre-treatment sample, taken before nivolumab and TIL therapy. Whole-study results and caveats: Infused TIL clonotypes partially replaced the baseline blood repertoire, then decayed over months.

The immunoSEQ assay was v3. The method was immunoSEQ multiplex PCR; TCRdb's version includes in-frame clones alone and lacks a portion of them. This table has about 59,000 clones, more than 60% appearing once. The sequence came from a person between 25 and 79 years old with non-small cell lung cancer. The chain couples TRBV6-5 to TRBJ1-6; no firm D call. The source was blood, collected at baseline. The CDR3 DNA sequence: TGTGCCAGCAGTTCCCCGGCAGGTGGTAATTCACCCCTCCACTTT. Translated, it gives CASSSPAGGNSPLHF.